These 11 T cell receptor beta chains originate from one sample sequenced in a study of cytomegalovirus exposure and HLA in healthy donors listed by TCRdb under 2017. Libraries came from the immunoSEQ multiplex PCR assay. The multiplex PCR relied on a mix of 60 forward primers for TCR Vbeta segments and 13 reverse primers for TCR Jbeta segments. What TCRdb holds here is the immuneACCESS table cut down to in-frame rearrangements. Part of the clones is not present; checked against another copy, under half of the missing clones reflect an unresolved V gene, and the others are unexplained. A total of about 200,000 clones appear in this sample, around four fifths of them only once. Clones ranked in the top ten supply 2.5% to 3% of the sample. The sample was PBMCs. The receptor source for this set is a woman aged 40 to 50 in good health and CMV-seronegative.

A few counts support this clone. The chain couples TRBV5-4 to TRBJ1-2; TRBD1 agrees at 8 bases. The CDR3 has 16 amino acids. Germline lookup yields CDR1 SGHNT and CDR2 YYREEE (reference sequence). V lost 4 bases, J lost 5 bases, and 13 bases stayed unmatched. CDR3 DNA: TGTGCCAGCAGCGGAGAAAACAGGGGGGAAGGTTATGGCTACACCTTC. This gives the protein CASSGENRGEGYGYTF.

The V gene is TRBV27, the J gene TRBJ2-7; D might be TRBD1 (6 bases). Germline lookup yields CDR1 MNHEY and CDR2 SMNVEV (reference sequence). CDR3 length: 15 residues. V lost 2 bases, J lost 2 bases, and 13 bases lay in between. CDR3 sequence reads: CASSLARGGTYEQYF. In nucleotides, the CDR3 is TGTGCCAGCAGTTTAGCCCGAGGGGGTACCTACGAGCAGTACTTC.

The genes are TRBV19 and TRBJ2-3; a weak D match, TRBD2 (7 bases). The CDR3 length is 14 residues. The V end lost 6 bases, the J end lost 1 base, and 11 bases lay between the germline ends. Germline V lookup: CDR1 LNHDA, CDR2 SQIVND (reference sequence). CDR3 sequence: CASSLGGRTDTQYF. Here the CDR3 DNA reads TGTGCCAGTAGCCTGGGGGGGCGCACAGATACGCAGTATTTT.

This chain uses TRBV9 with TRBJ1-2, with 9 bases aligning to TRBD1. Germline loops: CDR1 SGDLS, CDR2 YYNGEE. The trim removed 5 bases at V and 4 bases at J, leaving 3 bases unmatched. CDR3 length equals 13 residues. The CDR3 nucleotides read TGTGCCAGCAGGGGGACAGGGCCCTATGGCTACACCTTC. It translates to CASRGTGPYGYTF.

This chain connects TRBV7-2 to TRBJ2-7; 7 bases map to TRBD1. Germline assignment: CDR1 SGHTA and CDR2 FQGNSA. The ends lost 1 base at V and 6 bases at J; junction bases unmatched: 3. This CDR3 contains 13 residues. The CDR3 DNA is TGTGCCAGCAGCTTAGACAGGGGTGGCGAGCAGTACTTC. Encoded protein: CASSLDRGGEQYF.

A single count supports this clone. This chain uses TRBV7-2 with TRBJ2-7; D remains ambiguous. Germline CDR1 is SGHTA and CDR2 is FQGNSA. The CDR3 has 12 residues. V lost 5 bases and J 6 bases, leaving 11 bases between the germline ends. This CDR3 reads CASSQSRVEQYF. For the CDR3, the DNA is TGTGCCAGCAGCCAATCGAGAGTCGAGCAGTACTTC.

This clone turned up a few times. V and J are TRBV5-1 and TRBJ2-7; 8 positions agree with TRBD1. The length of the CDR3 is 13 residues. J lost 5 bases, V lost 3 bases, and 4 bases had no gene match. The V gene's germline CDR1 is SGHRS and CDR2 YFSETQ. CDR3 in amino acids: CASSYDRGHEQYF. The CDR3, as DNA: TGCGCCAGCAGCTACGACAGGGGCCACGAGCAGTACTTC. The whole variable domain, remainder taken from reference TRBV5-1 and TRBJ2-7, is KAGVTQTPRYLIKTRGQQVTLSCSPISGHRSVSWYQQTPGQGLQFLFEYFSETQRNKGNFPGRFSGRQFSNSRSEMNVSTLELGDSALYLCASSYDRGHEQYFGPGTRLTVT.

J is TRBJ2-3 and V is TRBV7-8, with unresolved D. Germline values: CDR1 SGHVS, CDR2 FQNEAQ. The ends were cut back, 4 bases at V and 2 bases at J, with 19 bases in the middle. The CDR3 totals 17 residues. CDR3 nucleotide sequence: TGTGCCAGCAGCTCTTGGGTCGAGGCGAAGCTCACAGATACGCAGTATTTT. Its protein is CASSSWVEAKLTDTQYF.

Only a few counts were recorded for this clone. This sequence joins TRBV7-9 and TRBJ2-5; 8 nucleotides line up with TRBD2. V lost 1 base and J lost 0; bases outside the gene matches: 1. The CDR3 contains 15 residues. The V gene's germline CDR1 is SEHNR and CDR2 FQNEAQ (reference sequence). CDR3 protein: CASSLVGLDQETQYF. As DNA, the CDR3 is TGTGCCAGCAGCTTAGTGGGACTAGACCAAGAGACCCAGTACTTC.

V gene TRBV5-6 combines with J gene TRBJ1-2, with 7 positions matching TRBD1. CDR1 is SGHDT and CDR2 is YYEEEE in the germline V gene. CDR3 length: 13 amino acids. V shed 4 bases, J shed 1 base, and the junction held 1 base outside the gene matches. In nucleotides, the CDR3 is TGTGCCAGCAGCCGGGACAGTAACTATGGCTACACCTTC. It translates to CASSRDSNYGYTF.

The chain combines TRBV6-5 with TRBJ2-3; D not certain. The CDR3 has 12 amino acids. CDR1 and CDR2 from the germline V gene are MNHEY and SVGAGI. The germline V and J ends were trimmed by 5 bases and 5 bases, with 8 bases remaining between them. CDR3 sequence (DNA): TGTGCCAGCAGTGTTCGAGAAGATACGCAGTATTTT. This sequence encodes CASSVREDTQYF.